This record looks at one T cell receptor (beta chain) sequence and its context. This sample was taken from a study of blood T cell repertoires in COVID-19. As for the study in general: T cells, B-cell-depleted T cells, or PBMCs supplied cDNA or gDNA.

The germline CDR1 and CDR2 sequences are KGHSH and LQKENI. CDR3 length: 16 residues. J gave up 0 bases and V 3 bases, and 6 bases lay outside the gene matches. Authors' processing steps: Amplified reference gene primers provided the basis for estimating nucleated cell counts. Using immunoSEQ multiplex PCR, the repertoire was profiled, and TCRdb retains in-frame clones only, with some absent. V, J and clone size are those of that table, while D and trimming were read from the DNA. Found here are over 350,000 clones, 87% of them singletons; the top ten hold just under 2%. The study recruited people aged about 18 to 89 years across roughly 25 US areas. Participants' reported clinical history set cohort assignment.

Sequencing was carried out using PBMCs or T cells enriched from blood (not recorded which). The sequence derives from a woman aged 18-29 years with acute COVID-19. The J gene is TRBJ2-7, the V gene TRBV18; TRBD2 agrees at 9 bases. CDR3 sequence reads: CASSPPRTSDSYEQYF. CDR3 bases: TGTGCCAGCTCACCGCCCAGGACTAGCGACTCCTACGAGCAGTACTTC.